This record covers a single T cell receptor (beta chain). Its antigen is unidentified. The source of the sample is a study of cytotoxic CD8 clonotypes in ibrutinib-treated CLL. Study-level information: Among patients, some 24 responded partially and 2 completely; roughly 14 then stayed remitted and around 12 progressed after median 68 months. Study-wide results and limits: Public clonotypes occurred uncommonly; on treatment, they contracted or remained stable.

The germline CDR1 and CDR2 sequences are SGHRS and YFSETQ. V was shortened by 4 bases and J by 0 bases, with 14 bases between the two germline ends. CDR3 length equals 16 residues. Measured with immunoSEQ multiplex PCR; TCRdb has only the in-frame clones, and not every one. The repertoire has around 40,000 clones, about two thirds of them found once; the top ten carry 15% to 20%. V gene TRBV5-1 combines with J gene TRBJ2-1, with TRBD1 as a possible D gene (6 bases). The sequence was obtained from a human donor with chronic lymphocytic leukemia. The sequences come from PBMCs, collected at disease progression, from a patient treated with ibrutinib. The CDR3 bases are TGCGCCAGCAGCGTGGACAGTTTGAGCTCCTACAATGAGCAGTTCTTC. Protein product: CASSVDSLSSYNEQFF.